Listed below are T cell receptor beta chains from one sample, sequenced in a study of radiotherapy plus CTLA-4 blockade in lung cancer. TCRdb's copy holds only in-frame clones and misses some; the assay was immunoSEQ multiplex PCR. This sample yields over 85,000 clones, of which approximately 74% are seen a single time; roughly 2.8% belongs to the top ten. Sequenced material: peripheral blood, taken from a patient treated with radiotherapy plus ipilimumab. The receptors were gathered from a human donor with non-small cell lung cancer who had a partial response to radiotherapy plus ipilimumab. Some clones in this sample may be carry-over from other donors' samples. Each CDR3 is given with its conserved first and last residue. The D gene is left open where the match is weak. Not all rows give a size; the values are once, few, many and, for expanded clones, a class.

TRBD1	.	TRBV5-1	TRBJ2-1	CASSLTGGSYNEQFF	TGCGCCAGCAGCTTGACAGGGGGGTCCTACAATGAGCAGTTCTTC
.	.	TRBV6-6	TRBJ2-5	CASSYSNPGLETQYF	TGTGCCAGCAGTTACTCGAACCCAGGGCTGGAGACCCAGTACTTC
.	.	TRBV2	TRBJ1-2	CASSVRIYGYTF	TGTGCCAGCAGTGTCAGGATATATGGCTACACCTTC
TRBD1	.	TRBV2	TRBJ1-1	CASSGTGHTEAFF	TGTGCCAGCAGCGGGACAGGGCACACTGAAGCTTTCTTT
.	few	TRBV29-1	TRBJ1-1	CSVARGGNTEAFF	TGCAGCGTTGCCAGGGGTGGGAACACTGAAGCTTTCTTT
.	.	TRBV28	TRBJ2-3	CASSLISGITDTQYF	TGTGCCAGCAGTTTAATTAGCGGCATCACAGATACGCAGTATTTT
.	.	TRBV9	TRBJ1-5	CASSPSRGRDQPQHF	TGTGCCAGCAGCCCCTCCAGGGGTAGAGATCAGCCCCAGCATTTT
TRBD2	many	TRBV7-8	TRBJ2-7	CASSLRATGGTGISYEQYF	TGTGCCAGCAGCTTACGGGCGACGGGAGGGACGGGGATCTCCTACGAGCAGTACTTC
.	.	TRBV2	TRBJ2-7	CASSATRYEQYF	TGTGCCAGCAGCGCGACTAGATACGAGCAGTACTTC
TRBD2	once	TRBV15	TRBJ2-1	CATSRDPATSGRLNSYNEQFF	TGTGCCACCAGCAGAGATCCTGCGACTAGCGGGAGATTAAACTCCTACAATGAGCAGTTCTTC
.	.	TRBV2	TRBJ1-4	CASSPRQALEKLFF	TGTGCCAGCAGTCCGAGACAGGCTCTTGAAAAACTGTTTTTT
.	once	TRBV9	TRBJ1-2	CASSHARGGFYGYTF	TGTGCCAGCAGCCACGCGAGGGGGGGGTTCTATGGCTACACCTTC
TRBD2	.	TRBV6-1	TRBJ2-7	CASSEARTSGSRGLEQYF	TGTGCCAGCAGTGAAGCGAGGACTAGCGGGAGTAGGGGGCTCGAGCAGTACTTC
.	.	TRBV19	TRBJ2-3	CASSPQVSTDTQYF	TGTGCCAGTAGTCCACAGGTTAGCACAGATACGCAGTATTTT
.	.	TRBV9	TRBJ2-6	CASSPGVWGSGANVLTF	TGTGCCAGCAGCCCCGGGGTGTGGGGCTCTGGGGCCAACGTCCTGACTTTC
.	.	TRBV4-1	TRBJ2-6	CASSQPPMRSGANVLTF	TGCGCCAGCAGCCAACCCCCGATGAGGTCTGGGGCCAACGTCCTGACTTTC
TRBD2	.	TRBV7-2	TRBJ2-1	CASSQGLAGALEQFF	TGTGCCAGCAGCCAGGGACTAGCGGGAGCTCTCGAGCAGTTCTTC
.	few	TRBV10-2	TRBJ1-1	CASKPFLDTEAFF	TGCGCCAGCAAGCCTTTCCTGGACACTGAAGCTTTCTTT
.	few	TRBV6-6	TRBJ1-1	CASTTRDILNTEAFF	TGTGCCAGCACAACGAGAGACATTTTGAACACTGAAGCTTTCTTT
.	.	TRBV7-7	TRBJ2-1	CASSLSSGDNEQFF	TGTGCCAGCAGCTTGTCTTCGGGGGACAATGAGCAGTTCTTC
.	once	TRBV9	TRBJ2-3	CASSPRRGSGASTDTQYF	TGTGCCAGCAGCCCAAGAAGGGGTAGCGGAGCTAGCACAGATACGCAGTATTTT
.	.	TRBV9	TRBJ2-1	CASSVEGRQGNEQFF	TGTGCCAGCAGCGTAGAAGGCCGGCAGGGGAATGAGCAGTTCTTC
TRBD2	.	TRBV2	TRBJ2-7	CASSSGLAVEQYF	TGTGCCAGCAGTTCGGGACTAGCGGTCGAGCAGTACTTC
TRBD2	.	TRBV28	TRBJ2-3	CASSPGPISGGTQYF	TGTGCCAGCAGTCCCGGCCCCATTAGCGGGGGAACGCAGTATTTT